The rows below give T cell receptor beta chains drawn from one sample of a study of blood T cell repertoires in COVID-19. Produced via immunoSEQ multiplex PCR; TCRdb's table is partial and in-frame only. The sample gives approximately 31,000 clones, roughly 92% of which show up once; around 3.6% is in the top ten. Sequenced input: peripheral blood. The receptors derive from a man in his sixties with acute or convalescent COVID-19. CDR3s include the opening cysteine and the closing phenylalanine or tryptophan. Each record gives: J gene, V gene, clone size, D gene, CDR3 protein, CDR3 DNA. The D gene is left open where the match is weak. A row's size may be missing; if present it is once, few, many or a size class.

j_gene: TRBJ2-1; v_gene: TRBV20-1; abundance: .; d_gene: TRBD2; CDR3aa: CSASTLAKQFF; CDR3nt: TGCAGTGCTAGCACACTAGCGAAGCAGTTCTTC
j_gene: TRBJ2-2; v_gene: TRBV3-1/TRBV3-2; abundance: .; d_gene: TRBD2; CDR3aa: CASSRTSANTGELFF; CDR3nt: TGTGCCAGCAGCCGGACTAGCGCGAACACCGGGGAGCTGTTTTTT
j_gene: TRBJ2-1; v_gene: TRBV11-2; abundance: .; d_gene: .; CDR3aa: CASSPRWRDMYNEQFF; CDR3nt: TGTGCCAGCAGCCCAAGGTGGAGGGATATGTACAATGAGCAGTTCTTC
j_gene: TRBJ1-6; v_gene: TRBV7-2; abundance: .; d_gene: .; CDR3aa: CASSYREYNSPLHF; CDR3nt: TGTGCCAGCAGTTACAGGGAGTATAATTCACCCCTCCACTTT
j_gene: TRBJ2-1; v_gene: TRBV27; abundance: once; d_gene: TRBD2; CDR3aa: CASSFGSGSYEQFF; CDR3nt: TGTGCCAGCAGTTTTGGTAGCGGGAGCTATGAGCAGTTCTTC
j_gene: TRBJ2-3; v_gene: TRBV11-3; abundance: .; d_gene: .; CDR3aa: CASSLTLYTADTQYF; CDR3nt: TGTGCCAGCAGCCTCACCCTGTACACAGCAGATACGCAGTATTTT
j_gene: TRBJ1-6; v_gene: TRBV6-5; abundance: .; d_gene: TRBD1; CDR3aa: CASSYSGQGPSPLHF; CDR3nt: TGTGCCAGCAGTTACTCGGGACAGGGGCCTTCACCCCTCCACTTT
j_gene: TRBJ1-5; v_gene: TRBV18; abundance: .; d_gene: .; CDR3aa: CASSPDRFNQPQHF; CDR3nt: TGTGCCAGCTCGCCAGACAGGTTCAATCAGCCCCAGCATTTT
j_gene: TRBJ1-1; v_gene: TRBV28; abundance: .; d_gene: .; CDR3aa: CASSSHGGGNTEAFF; CDR3nt: TGTGCCAGCAGCTCGCATGGGGGCGGGAACACTGAAGCTTTCTTT
j_gene: TRBJ2-5; v_gene: TRBV5-4; abundance: .; d_gene: TRBD2; CDR3aa: CASSLGASGAQETQYF; CDR3nt: TGTGCCAGCAGCTTGGGGGCTAGCGGGGCCCAAGAGACCCAGTACTTC
j_gene: TRBJ1-2; v_gene: TRBV28; abundance: .; d_gene: TRBD1; CDR3aa: CASRSTGGGYGYTF; CDR3nt: TGTGCCAGCAGATCGACAGGGGGAGGGTATGGCTACACCTTC
j_gene: TRBJ2-5; v_gene: TRBV11-3; abundance: .; d_gene: .; CDR3aa: CASSSIRQVVQETQYF; CDR3nt: TGTGCCAGCAGCTCTATCCGACAGGTCGTCCAAGAGACCCAGTACTTC
j_gene: TRBJ2-1; v_gene: TRBV19; abundance: .; d_gene: .; CDR3aa: CASSSVSSYNEQFF; CDR3nt: TGTGCCAGCTCCAGCGTGAGCTCCTACAATGAGCAGTTCTTC
j_gene: TRBJ1-6; v_gene: TRBV5-6; abundance: .; d_gene: .; CDR3aa: CASSSLSSDLNNSPLHF; CDR3nt: TGTGCCAGCAGCTCCTTATCCTCTGACTTAAATAATTCACCCCTCCACTTT
j_gene: TRBJ2-1; v_gene: TRBV11-3; abundance: .; d_gene: .; CDR3aa: CASSLEGRGEQFF; CDR3nt: TGTGCCAGCAGCTTAGAGGGTCGGGGTGAGCAGTTCTTC
j_gene: TRBJ2-7; v_gene: TRBV2; abundance: .; d_gene: .; CDR3aa: CASSELDTPYEQYF; CDR3nt: TGTGCCAGCAGTGAATTGGACACCCCCTACGAGCAGTACTTC
j_gene: TRBJ2-1; v_gene: TRBV11-3; abundance: .; d_gene: TRBD2; CDR3aa: CASRGTSGIPYNEQFF; CDR3nt: TGTGCCAGCAGGGGGACTAGCGGGATTCCCTACAATGAGCAGTTCTTC
j_gene: TRBJ2-5; v_gene: TRBV24-1; abundance: .; d_gene: TRBD1; CDR3aa: CATSEGGTGAQETQYF; CDR3nt: TGTGCCACCAGTGAGGGTGGGACAGGGGCACAAGAGACCCAGTACTTC
j_gene: TRBJ2-7; v_gene: TRBV7-6; abundance: .; d_gene: .; CDR3aa: CASSLGLAYEQYF; CDR3nt: TGTGCCAGCAGCTTAGGACTAGCCTACGAGCAGTACTTC
j_gene: TRBJ1-1; v_gene: TRBV7-9; abundance: .; d_gene: TRBD1; CDR3aa: CASSPRDRGHTEAFF; CDR3nt: TGTGCCAGCAGCCCCCGGGACAGGGGACACACTGAAGCTTTCTTT
j_gene: TRBJ2-1; v_gene: TRBV15; abundance: .; d_gene: TRBD1; CDR3aa: CATSRDRGPGEQFF; CDR3nt: TGTGCCACCAGCAGAGATAGGGGGCCCGGTGAGCAGTTCTTC
j_gene: TRBJ1-6; v_gene: TRBV3-1/TRBV3-2; abundance: .; d_gene: .; CDR3aa: CASSQGGHGSPLHF; CDR3nt: TGTGCCAGCAGCCAGGGGGGGCACGGTTCACCCCTCCACTTT
j_gene: TRBJ1-5; v_gene: TRBV6-5; abundance: .; d_gene: TRBD1; CDR3aa: CASNPGTGQGQPQHF; CDR3nt: TGTGCCAGCAACCCGGGGACAGGGCAAGGACAGCCCCAGCATTTT
j_gene: TRBJ2-7; v_gene: TRBV7-2; abundance: .; d_gene: TRBD2; CDR3aa: CASSIEGTSGTYEQYF; CDR3nt: TGTGCCAGCAGCATTGAAGGGACTAGCGGAACCTACGAGCAGTACTTC
j_gene: TRBJ2-5; v_gene: TRBV5-1; abundance: .; d_gene: TRBD1; CDR3aa: CASRNTIQGDLETQYF; CDR3nt: TGCGCCAGCCGCAATACCATACAGGGGGATTTAGAGACCCAGTACTTC
j_gene: TRBJ2-1; v_gene: TRBV29-1; abundance: .; d_gene: .; CDR3aa: CSVERGSYNEQFF; CDR3nt: TGCAGCGTTGAAAGGGGATCCTACAATGAGCAGTTCTTC
j_gene: TRBJ2-4; v_gene: TRBV11-2; abundance: .; d_gene: .; CDR3aa: CASSLFSGIAKNIQYF; CDR3nt: TGTGCCAGCAGCTTATTCTCCGGGATAGCCAAAAACATTCAGTACTTC
j_gene: TRBJ2-4; v_gene: TRBV7-2; abundance: .; d_gene: TRBD2; CDR3aa: CASSSALGLAGVKNIQYF; CDR3nt: TGTGCCAGCAGCTCCGCCCTGGGACTAGCGGGAGTCAAAAACATTCAGTACTTC
j_gene: TRBJ2-5; v_gene: TRBV10-3; abundance: .; d_gene: TRBD2; CDR3aa: CAISEPIAGVETQYF; CDR3nt: TGTGCCATCAGTGAACCGATAGCGGGAGTGGAGACCCAGTACTTC
j_gene: TRBJ2-1; v_gene: TRBV7-9; abundance: .; d_gene: TRBD1; CDR3aa: CASSPTGGSYNEQFF; CDR3nt: TGTGCCAGCAGCCCGACAGGGGGTAGTTACAATGAGCAGTTCTTC
j_gene: TRBJ1-1; v_gene: TRBV9; abundance: .; d_gene: TRBD1; CDR3aa: CASSVVPTGGRTEAFF; CDR3nt: TGTGCCAGCAGCGTAGTGCCTACAGGGGGTCGCACTGAAGCTTTCTTT
j_gene: TRBJ1-1; v_gene: TRBV7-9; abundance: .; d_gene: TRBD1; CDR3aa: CASSRTGGWNTEAFF; CDR3nt: TGTGCCAGCAGCCGAACAGGGGGCTGGAACACTGAAGCTTTCTTT
j_gene: TRBJ1-4; v_gene: TRBV6-1; abundance: .; d_gene: TRBD1; CDR3aa: CASSDRGTVDEKLFF; CDR3nt: TGTGCCAGCAGTGACCGGGGGACAGTTGATGAAAAACTGTTTTTT
j_gene: TRBJ2-3; v_gene: TRBV24-1; abundance: .; d_gene: .; CDR3aa: CATSDFPNRGTDTQYF; CDR3nt: TGTGCCACCAGTGATTTCCCGAACAGGGGCACAGATACGCAGTATTTT
j_gene: TRBJ2-1; v_gene: TRBV5-7; abundance: .; d_gene: TRBD2; CDR3aa: CASTPGQPGLAYNEQFF; CDR3nt: TGTGCCAGCACCCCCGGACAACCAGGACTAGCATACAATGAGCAGTTCTTC
j_gene: TRBJ2-7; v_gene: TRBV12-3/TRBV12-4; abundance: once; d_gene: .; CDR3aa: CASSLRGNFEQYF; CDR3nt: TGTGCCAGCAGTTTACGGGGGAACTTCGAGCAGTACTTC
j_gene: TRBJ1-5; v_gene: TRBV7-9; abundance: .; d_gene: TRBD1; CDR3aa: CASSAGRGHQPQHF; CDR3nt: TGTGCCAGCAGTGCAGGCAGGGGGCATCAGCCCCAGCATTTT